The 3 T cell receptor beta chains listed next were all sequenced from one sample in a study of identical twins (dated by TCRdb to about 2016). Library preparation was by 5' RACE. TCRdb records Illumina HiSeq 2000 as the sequencer. TCRdb applied fastp at Q25 and MiXCR to the public reads, then kept only in-frame beta chains. Each record represents a unique CDR3 protein, reported with the most common genes and DNA among its rows. The sample table contains 450,000 or so distinct CDR3 sequences; only one count was recorded for roughly 18% of them. The leading ten clones occupy less than 15% of the sample. The sample consisted of naive T cells sorted from blood. The intended sense of this specimen's cell subset or site label: cells isolated with a human naive T-cell isolation kit. The receptors here all came from a man between 50 and 59 years old in good health.

This chain links TRBV20-1 with TRBJ2-7; D perhaps matches TRBD2 (5 bases). CDR1 is DFQATT, CDR2 SNEGSKA, per germline (reference sequence). V was cut by 2 bases and J by 3 bases, with 20 bases left in between. CDR3 size: 16 residues. The CDR3 nucleotides read TGCAGTGCTAGATCCCCCGGAGAGGACTCCCACTACGAGCAGTACTTC. It yields the protein CSARSPGEDSHYEQYF.

This clonotype showed up many times. The chain uses TRBV10-3 and TRBJ2-3; TRBD2 aligns across 7 bases. After removal of 10 bases from V and 2 bases from J, the junction contained 15 bases not matched to a gene. The V gene's germline CDR1 is ENHRY and CDR2 SYGVKD. This CDR3 has 16 amino acids. CDR3 nucleotides: TGTGCCACGGGGGGTATGGGGCAGACACTCACAGATACGCAGTATTTT. Its protein product is CATGGMGQTLTDTQYF.

This clonotype was recorded many times. V usage is TRBV6-1 and J usage is TRBJ2-5, with 7 bases fitting TRBD2. This CDR3 contains 15 residues. With V trimmed by 6 bases and J by 4 bases, 11 bases remained unmatched. The germline gives CDR1 MNHNS, CDR2 SASEGT. The CDR3 DNA reads as TGTGCCAGCAGCGGGGCGGGGGACTGGGGAGAGACCCAGTACTTC. This encodes CASSGAGDWGETQYF.